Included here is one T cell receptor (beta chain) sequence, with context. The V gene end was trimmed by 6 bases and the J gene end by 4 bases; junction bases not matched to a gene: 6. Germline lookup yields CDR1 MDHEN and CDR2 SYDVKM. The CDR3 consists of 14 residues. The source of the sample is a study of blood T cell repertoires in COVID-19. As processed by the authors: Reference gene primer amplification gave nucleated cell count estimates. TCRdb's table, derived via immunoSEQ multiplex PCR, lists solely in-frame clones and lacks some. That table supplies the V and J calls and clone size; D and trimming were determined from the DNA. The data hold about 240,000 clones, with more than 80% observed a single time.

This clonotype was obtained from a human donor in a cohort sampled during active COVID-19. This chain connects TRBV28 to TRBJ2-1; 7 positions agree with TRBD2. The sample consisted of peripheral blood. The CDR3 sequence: CASSPAGFYNEQFF. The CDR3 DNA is TGTGCCAGCAGCCCAGCGGGATTTTACAATGAGCAGTTCTTC.